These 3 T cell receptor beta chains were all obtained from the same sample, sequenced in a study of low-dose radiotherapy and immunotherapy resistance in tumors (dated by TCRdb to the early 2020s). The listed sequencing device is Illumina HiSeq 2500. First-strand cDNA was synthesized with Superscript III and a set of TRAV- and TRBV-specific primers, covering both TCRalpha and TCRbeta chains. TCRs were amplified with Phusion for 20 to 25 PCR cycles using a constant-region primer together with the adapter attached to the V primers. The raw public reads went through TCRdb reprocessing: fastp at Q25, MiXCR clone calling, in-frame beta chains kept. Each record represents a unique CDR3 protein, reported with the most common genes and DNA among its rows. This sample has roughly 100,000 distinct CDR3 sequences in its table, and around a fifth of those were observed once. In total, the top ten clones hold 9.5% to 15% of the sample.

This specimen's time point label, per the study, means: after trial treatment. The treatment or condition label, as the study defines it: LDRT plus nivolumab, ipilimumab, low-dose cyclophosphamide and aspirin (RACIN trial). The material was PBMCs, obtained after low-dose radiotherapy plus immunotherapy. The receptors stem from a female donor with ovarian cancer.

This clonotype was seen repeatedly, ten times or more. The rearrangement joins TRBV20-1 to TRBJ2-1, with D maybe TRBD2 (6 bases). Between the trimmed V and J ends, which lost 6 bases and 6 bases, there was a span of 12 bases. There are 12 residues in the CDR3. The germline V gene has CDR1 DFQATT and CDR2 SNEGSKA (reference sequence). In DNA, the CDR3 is TGCAGTGCGAGTCGGGACTCCAATGAGCAGTTCTTC. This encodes CSASRDSNEQFF.

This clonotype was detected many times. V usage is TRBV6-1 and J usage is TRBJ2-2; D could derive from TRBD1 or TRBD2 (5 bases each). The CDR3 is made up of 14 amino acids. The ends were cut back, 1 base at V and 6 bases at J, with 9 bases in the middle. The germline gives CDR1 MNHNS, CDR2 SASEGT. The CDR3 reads CASSEVGVPGELFF. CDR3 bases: TGTGCCAGCAGTGAAGTGGGGGTACCCGGGGAGCTGTTTTTT.

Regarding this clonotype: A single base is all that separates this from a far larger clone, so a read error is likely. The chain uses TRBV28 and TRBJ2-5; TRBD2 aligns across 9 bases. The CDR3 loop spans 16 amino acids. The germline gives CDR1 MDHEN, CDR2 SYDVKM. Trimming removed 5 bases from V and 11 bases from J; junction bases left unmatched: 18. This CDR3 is CASSRLTGRGGNEQYF. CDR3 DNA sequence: TGTGCCAGCAGTCGCCTCACGGGGCGGGGGGGCAATGAGCAGTACTTC. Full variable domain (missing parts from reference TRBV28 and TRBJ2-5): DVKVTQSSRYLVKRTGEKVFLECVQDMDHENMFWYRQDPGLGLRLIYFSYDVKMKEKGDIPEGYSVSREKKERFSLILESASTNQTSMYLCASSRLTGRGGNEQYFGPGTRLLVL.